This T cell receptor beta chain was captured by sequencing in a study of blood T cell repertoires in COVID-19. The sample holds one count of this clone. Profiled with immunoSEQ multiplex PCR; TCRdb holds only in-frame clones, not every one. This sample yields about 180,000 clones, of which more than 75% are seen a single time; 2.5% belongs to the top ten. CDR1 is LNHDA and CDR2 is SQIVND in the germline V gene (reference sequence). The V gene lost 6 bases and the J gene lost 0 bases, with 15 bases spanning the gap. The CDR3 extends over 16 amino acids. Sequencing used peripheral blood. The source is a man aged 35-49 years with active or convalescent COVID-19. The rearrangement links TRBV19 to TRBJ1-5; D is perhaps TRBD1 (6 bases). This CDR3 is CASRMDRSYSNQPQHF. CDR3 DNA sequence: TGTGCCAGTAGGATGGACAGAAGTTATAGCAATCAGCCCCAGCATTTT.